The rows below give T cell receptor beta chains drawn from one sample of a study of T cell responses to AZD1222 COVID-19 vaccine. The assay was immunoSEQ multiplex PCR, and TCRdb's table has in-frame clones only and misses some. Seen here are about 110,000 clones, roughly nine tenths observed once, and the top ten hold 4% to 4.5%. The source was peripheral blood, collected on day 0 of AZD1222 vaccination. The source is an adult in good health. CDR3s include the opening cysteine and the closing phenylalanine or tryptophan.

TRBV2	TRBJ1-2	CASSGVGDYGYTF
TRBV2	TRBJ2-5	CASRVAGTYQETQYF
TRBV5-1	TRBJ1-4	CASSLDSRGEKLFF
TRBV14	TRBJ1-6	CASSQEMVSRRNSPLHF
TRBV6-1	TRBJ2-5	CASSEAGTGPVAQYF
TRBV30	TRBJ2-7	CAWSVLQGPYEQYF
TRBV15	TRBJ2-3	CATSRGGPTTTQYF
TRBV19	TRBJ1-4	CASISRRGSTNEKLFF
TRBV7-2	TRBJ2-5	CASSPRFVSGSGWKTQYF
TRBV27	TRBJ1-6	CASGPGLNSPLHF
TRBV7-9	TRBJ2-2	CASSSPSGVTGELFF
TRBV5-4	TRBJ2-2	CASSMIGTGDTGELFF
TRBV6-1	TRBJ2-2	CASIESGTRAGELFF
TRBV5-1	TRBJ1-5	CASSFNGQINQPQHF
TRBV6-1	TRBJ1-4	CASSEVGQVGKLFF
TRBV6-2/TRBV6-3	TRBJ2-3	CASSGPREADTQYF
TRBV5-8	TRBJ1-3	CASSLTGSGNTIYF
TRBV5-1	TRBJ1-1	CASSLTGAEAFF
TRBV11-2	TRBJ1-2	CASSFREGDGYTF
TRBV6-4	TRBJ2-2	CASSPGTYTGELFF
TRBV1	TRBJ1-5	CTSSQVCQPQHF
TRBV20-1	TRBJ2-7	CSASGGTAEQYF
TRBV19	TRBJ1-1	CASSIGDRVGAEAFF
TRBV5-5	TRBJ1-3	CASSRLLGDSGNTIYF
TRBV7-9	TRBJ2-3	CASSLEVTSGPITDTQYF
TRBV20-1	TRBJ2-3	CSASKGTDTQYF
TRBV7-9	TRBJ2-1	CASSLGTSGGYNEQFF
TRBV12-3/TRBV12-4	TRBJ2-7	CASSFVVTNEQYF
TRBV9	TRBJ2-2	CASSQTNTGELFF
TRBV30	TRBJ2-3	CAWTGGATDTQYF
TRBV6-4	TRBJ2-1	CASSDSILSGRDNEQFF
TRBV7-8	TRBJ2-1	CASSTRSGTRINSEQFF
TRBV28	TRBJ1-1	CASSLRQGRNTEAFF
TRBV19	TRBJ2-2	CASRQGAGELFF
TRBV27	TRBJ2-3	CASSFSVLWRKGTDTQYF
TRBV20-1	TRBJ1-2	CSARGGYTF
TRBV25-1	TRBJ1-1	CASSESGNAFF
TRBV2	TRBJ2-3	CASSEEGLGTDTQYF
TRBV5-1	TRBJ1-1	CASSLSGTEAFF
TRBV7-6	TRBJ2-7	CASSSEQGRGYEQYF
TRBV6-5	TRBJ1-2	CASRGTGGAGYGYTF
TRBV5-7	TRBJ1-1	CASSLSEGLMNTEAFF
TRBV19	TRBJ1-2	CASSRQESSVYGYTF
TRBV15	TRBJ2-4	CATSRERPFRTRADIQYF
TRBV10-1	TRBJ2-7	CASSDRPPGEQYF
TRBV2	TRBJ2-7	CASTALGLAGAHEQYF
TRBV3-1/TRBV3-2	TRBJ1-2	CASSQGLLAYGYTF
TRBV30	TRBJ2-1	CAWSVMWGNEQFF
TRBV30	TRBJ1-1	CAWNLGQLNTEAFF
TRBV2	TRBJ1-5	CASTLGQGGKPQHF
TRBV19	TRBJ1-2	CASSPGGLNYGYTF